This T cell receptor beta chain came from a study of read filtering for tumor transcriptome and immune sequencing. The library was built from about 400 ng RNA with molecular barcoded adaptors for alpha/delta and beta/gamma chains. TCRdb redid the calling of the reads with MiXCR, one entry per CDR3 protein. The table has approximately 37,000 distinct CDR3 sequences, 14% seen once. Study conclusions and caveats: IR-seq and RNA-seq agreed better without single-read clonotypes.

This clonotype has only a few counts. Its antigen is not known. Sequencing input: a population of CD138-negative cells sorted from bone marrow. The sequence came from a donor aged 40 or older with multiple myeloma.

CDR3: CASRDPGHSYEQYF. Written as DNA, the CDR3 is TGTGCCAGCAGAGATCCGGGACATAGCTACGAGCAGTACTTC. The chain links TRBV6-2 or TRBV6-3 to TRBJ2-7, with D possibly being TRBD1 (6 bases). Trimming removed 6 bases from V and 3 bases from J, with 15 bases in between. Per germline, CDR1 MNHEY and CDR2 SVGEGT. The CDR3 runs 14 residues.